The sample holds a few counts of the clone carrying this T cell receptor beta chain. Its antigen is still unknown. V dropped 3 bases and J dropped 6 bases, with 23 bases sitting between them. The germline CDR1 and CDR2 sequences are SGHDT and YYEEEE. The CDR3 covers 17 residues. All donors comprised healthy Caucasians. The sample originates from a study of identical twins. TCRdb processed the 5' RACE reads anew with MiXCR; each CDR3 protein has one entry. Seen here are hundreds of thousands of distinct CDR3 sequences, 9% to 15% observed once, and the top ten hold about 1.5%. Study results and caveats: Insertions ran lower in abundant cord blood beta clonotypes, though not in memory repertoires. Alpha sequences out of frame and shared by twins had excess low generation probability.

These same records also appear under a second study, on yellow fever vaccine responses in identical twins.

The chain is built from TRBV5-6 and TRBJ2-3, with D possibly being TRBD2 (5 bases). The sequence was obtained from a woman aged 18-35 years in good health. Sequencing was carried out using PBMCs. For the CDR3, the DNA is TGTGCCAGCAGCTCCACCCCGGGATCCCCATTAGTTGATACGCAGTATTTT. Protein: CASSSTPGSPLVDTQYF.